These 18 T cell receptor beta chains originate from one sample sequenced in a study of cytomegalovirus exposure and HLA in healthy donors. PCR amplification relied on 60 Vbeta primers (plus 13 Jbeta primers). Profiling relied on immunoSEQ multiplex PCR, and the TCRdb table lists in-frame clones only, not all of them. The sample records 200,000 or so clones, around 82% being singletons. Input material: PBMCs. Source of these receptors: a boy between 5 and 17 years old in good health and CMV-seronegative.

Here the CDR3 DNA reads TGTGCCAGCAGCCTTCGTTCCAACACTGAAGCTTTCTTT. Amino acid sequence: CASSLRSNTEAFF. This chain uses TRBV7-2 with TRBJ1-1; D not resolved. Trimming took off 5 bases at V and 2 bases at J, with 9 bases between the two ends. Germline values: CDR1 SGHTA, CDR2 FQGNSA. The CDR3 is 13 amino acids.

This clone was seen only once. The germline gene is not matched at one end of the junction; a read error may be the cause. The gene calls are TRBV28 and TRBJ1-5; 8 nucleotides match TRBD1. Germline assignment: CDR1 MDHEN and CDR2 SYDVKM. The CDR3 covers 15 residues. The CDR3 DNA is TGTGCCAGCTGTTTGTGGACAGGGACTTATCAGCCCCAGCATTTT. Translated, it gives CASCLWTGTYQPQHF.

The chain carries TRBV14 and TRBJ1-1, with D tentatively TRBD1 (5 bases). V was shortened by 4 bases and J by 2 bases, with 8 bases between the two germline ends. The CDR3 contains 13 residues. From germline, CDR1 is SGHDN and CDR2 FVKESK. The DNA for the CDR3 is TGTGCCAGCAGCCTCAGGGTAAACACTGAAGCTTTCTTT. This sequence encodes CASSLRVNTEAFF.

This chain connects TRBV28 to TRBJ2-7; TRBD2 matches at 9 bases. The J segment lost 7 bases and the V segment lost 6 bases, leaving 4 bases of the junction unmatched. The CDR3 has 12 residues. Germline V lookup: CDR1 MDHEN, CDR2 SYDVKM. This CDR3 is CASRLAGEEQYF. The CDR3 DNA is TGTGCCAGCAGACTAGCGGGTGAAGAGCAGTACTTC.

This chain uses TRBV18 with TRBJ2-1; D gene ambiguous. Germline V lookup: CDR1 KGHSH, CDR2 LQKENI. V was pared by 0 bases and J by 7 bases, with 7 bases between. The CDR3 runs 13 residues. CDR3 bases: TGTGCCAGCTCACCACCGCAGAGGAATGAGCAGTTCTTC. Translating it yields CASSPPQRNEQFF. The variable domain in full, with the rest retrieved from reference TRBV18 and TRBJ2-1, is NAGVMQNPRHLVRRRGQEARLRCSPMKGHSHVYWYRQLPEEGLKFMVYLQKENIIDESGMPKERFSAEFPKEGPSILRIQQVVRGDSAAYFCASSPPQRNEQFFGPGTRLTVL.

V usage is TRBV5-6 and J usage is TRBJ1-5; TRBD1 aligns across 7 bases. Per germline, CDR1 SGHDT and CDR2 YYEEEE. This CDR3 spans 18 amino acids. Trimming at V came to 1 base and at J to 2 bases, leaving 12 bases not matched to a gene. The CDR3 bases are TGTGCCAGCAGCTTGTTTTATAGGAGGGGGCTTGGCAATCAGCCCCAGCATTTT. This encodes CASSLFYRRGLGNQPQHF.

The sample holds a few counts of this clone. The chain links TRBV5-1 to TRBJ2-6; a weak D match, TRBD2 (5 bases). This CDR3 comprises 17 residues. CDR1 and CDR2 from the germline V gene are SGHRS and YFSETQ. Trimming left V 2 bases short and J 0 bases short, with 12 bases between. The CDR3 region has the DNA TGCGCCAGCAGCTTACGGGGTACCCTCTCTGGGGCCAACGTCCTGACTTTC. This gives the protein CASSLRGTLSGANVLTF.

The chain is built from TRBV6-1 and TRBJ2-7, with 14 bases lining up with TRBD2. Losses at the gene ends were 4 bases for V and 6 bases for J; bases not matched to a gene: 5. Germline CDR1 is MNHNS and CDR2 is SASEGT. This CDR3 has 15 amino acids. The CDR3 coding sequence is TGTGCCAGCAGTGCGGCGACTAGCGGGAGGGGCGAGCAGTACTTC. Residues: CASSAATSGRGEQYF.

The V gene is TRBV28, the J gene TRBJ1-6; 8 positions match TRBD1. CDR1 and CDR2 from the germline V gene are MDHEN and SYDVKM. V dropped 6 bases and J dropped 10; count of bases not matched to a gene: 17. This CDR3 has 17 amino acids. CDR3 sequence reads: CASRGWTGKRVPSPLHF. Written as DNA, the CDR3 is TGTGCCAGCAGGGGGTGGACAGGGAAGAGGGTTCCCTCACCCCTCCACTTT.

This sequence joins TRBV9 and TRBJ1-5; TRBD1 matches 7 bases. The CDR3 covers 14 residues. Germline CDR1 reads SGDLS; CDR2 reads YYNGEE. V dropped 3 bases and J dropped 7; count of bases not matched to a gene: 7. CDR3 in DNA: TGTGCCAGCAGCGAAACAGGGGACGGACAGCCCCAGCATTTT. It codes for CASSETGDGQPQHF.

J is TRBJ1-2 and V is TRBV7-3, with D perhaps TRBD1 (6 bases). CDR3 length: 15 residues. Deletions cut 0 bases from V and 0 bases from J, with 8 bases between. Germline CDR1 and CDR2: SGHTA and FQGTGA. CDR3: CASSLTGASNYGYTF. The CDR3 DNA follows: TGTGCCAGCAGCTTAACGGGGGCTTCTAACTATGGCTACACCTTC.

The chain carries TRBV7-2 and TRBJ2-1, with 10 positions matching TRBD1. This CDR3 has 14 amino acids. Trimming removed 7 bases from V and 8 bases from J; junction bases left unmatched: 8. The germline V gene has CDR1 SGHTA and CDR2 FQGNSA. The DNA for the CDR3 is TGTGCCAGCACCCTTGACAGGGGGCGAGATGAGCAGTTCTTC. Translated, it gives CASTLDRGRDEQFF. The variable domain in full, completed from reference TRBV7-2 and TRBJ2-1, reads GAGVSQSPSNKVTEKGKDVELRCDPISGHTALYWYRQSLGQGLEFLIYFQGNSAPDKSGLPSDRFSAERTGGSVSTLTIQRTQQEDSAVYLCASTLDRGRDEQFFGPGTRLTVL.

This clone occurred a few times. The CDR3 protein is CASSSRGGQPQHF. Here the CDR3 DNA reads TGTGCCAGCAGTTCCAGGGGAGGGCAGCCCCAGCATTTT. V is TRBV6-5 and J is TRBJ1-5, with a possible D match to TRBD1 (6 bases). The length of the CDR3 is 13 residues. Trimming took off 4 bases at V and 7 bases at J, with 11 bases between the two ends. The V gene's germline CDR1 is MNHEY and CDR2 SVGAGI.

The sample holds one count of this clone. CDR3 loop: CASSLGLAGGQETQYF. The CDR3 DNA is TGTGCCAGCAGCTTAGGACTAGCGGGGGGACAAGAGACCCAGTACTTC. V usage is TRBV7-6 and J usage is TRBJ2-5; 13 bases map to TRBD2. J gave up 2 bases and V 1 base, and 1 base lay outside the gene matches. CDR3 length: 16 amino acids. Germline V gene sequence: CDR1 SGHVS, CDR2 FNYEAQ.

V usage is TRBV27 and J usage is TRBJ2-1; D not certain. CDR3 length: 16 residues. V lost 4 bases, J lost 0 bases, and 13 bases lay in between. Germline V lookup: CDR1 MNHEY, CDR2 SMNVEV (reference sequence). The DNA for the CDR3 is TGTGCCAGCAGTTCGGTTCCCCCGAGCTCCTACAATGAGCAGTTCTTC. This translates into CASSSVPPSSYNEQFF.

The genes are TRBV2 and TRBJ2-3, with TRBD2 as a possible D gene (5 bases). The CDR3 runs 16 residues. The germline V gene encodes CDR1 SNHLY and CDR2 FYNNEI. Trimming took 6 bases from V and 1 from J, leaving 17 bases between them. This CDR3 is CASSAYSGVRTDTQYF. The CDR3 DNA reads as TGTGCCAGCAGCGCCTATTCCGGGGTTCGCACAGATACGCAGTATTTT.

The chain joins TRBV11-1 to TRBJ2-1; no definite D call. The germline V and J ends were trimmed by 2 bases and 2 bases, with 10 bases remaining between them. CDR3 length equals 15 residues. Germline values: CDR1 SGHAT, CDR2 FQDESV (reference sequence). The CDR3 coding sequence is TGTGCCAGCAGCTTACTAGTTGGTCCCTACAATGAGCAGTTCTTC. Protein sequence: CASSLLVGPYNEQFF.

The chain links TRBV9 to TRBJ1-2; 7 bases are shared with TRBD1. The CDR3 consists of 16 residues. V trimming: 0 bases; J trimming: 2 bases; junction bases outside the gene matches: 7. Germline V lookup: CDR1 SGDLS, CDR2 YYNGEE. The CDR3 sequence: CASSVAAGQVNYGYTF. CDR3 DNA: TGTGCCAGCAGCGTAGCTGCAGGACAGGTAAACTATGGCTACACCTTC.